This T cell receptor beta chain was sequenced during a study of T cell responses to AZD1222 COVID-19 vaccine. The table came from immunoSEQ multiplex PCR; TCRdb's copy has only in-frame clones and leaves some out. The sample consists of more than 150,000 clones, around 90% of them appearing once. Regarding this clone: The antigen is undetermined.

Study-level points and caveats: Of the AZD1222 recipients, only five or six were seropositive at baseline. The donor cohort was predominantly white British with a female majority, and clonal diversity may have been underestimated. The study reported that nearly half of spike-specific TCRs target unmutated variant regions.

The sequence was collected from an adult who received the AZD1222 COVID-19 vaccine. Sequenced material: peripheral blood, taken 28 days after the second AZD1222 dose.

CDR3 DNA: TGTGCCACCAGTGAACGGAACAATGAGCAGTTCTTC. Protein product: CATSERNNEQFF. The chain employs TRBV24-1 and TRBJ2-1; no reliable D call. Trimming took 4 bases from V and 5 from J, leaving 5 bases between them. Germline CDR1 and CDR2: KGHDR and SFDVKD. The CDR3 consists of 12 residues.